One sample yielded the 10 T cell receptor beta chains listed below, sequenced in a study of cytomegalovirus exposure and HLA in healthy donors. PCR employed 60 Vbeta and 13 Jbeta primers. Data came from immunoSEQ multiplex PCR; TCRdb stores just in-frame clones and leaves some out. In the table there are about 130,000 clones, 75% to 90% of which are singletons. The specimen sequenced was PBMCs. The receptors stem from a woman aged 25 to 39 in good health and CMV-seropositive.

This clone has a handful of counts. The rearrangement links TRBV29-1 to TRBJ2-6, with D possibly being TRBD2 (6 bases). V dropped 6 bases and J dropped 4 bases, with 16 bases sitting between them. This CDR3 spans 15 amino acids. Germline assignment: CDR1 SQVTM and CDR2 ANQGSEA. In DNA, the CDR3 is TGCAGCGTCCAGGGTTCGGCGGGAGGGGCCAACGTCCTGACTTTC. Translating it yields CSVQGSAGGANVLTF.

J is TRBJ2-1 and V is TRBV29-1; D gene unclear. Germline lookup yields CDR1 SQVTM and CDR2 ANQGSEA. The CDR3 runs 11 residues. The V end was cut by 5 bases, the J end by 6 bases, with 8 bases between. DNA for the CDR3: TGCAGCGTTAGACTCCTCAATGAGCAGTTCTTC. Translated: CSVRLLNEQFF.

This chain links TRBV28 with TRBJ1-1, with 7 bases identical to TRBD1. The CDR3 is 14 amino acids. CDR1 and CDR2 (germline): MDHEN, SYDVKM. V lost 7 bases, J lost 1 base, and 6 bases stayed unmatched. The CDR3 DNA follows: TGTGCCAGCATCTCACAGGGGTGGAACACTGAAGCTTTCTTT. It is translated as CASISQGWNTEAFF.

The rearrangement uses TRBV18 and TRBJ1-6, with D maybe TRBD1 (5 bases). The CDR3 covers 16 residues. V was shortened by 5 bases and J by 5 bases, with 16 bases between the two germline ends. CDR1 KGHSH and CDR2 LQKENI come from the germline V gene. The DNA of the CDR3 is TGTGCCAGCTCAACCTCAGGGTTTTCAAATAATTCACCCCTCCACTTT. Amino acids: CASSTSGFSNNSPLHF.

The chain links TRBV2 to TRBJ1-5; D is unresolved. From germline, CDR1 is SNHLY and CDR2 FYNNEI. Trimming stripped 0 bases from V and 11 bases from J, with 8 bases between. This CDR3 is built from 12 residues. The CDR3 nucleotides are TGTGCCAGCAGTGAAGCACTGGGAGCCCAGCATTTT. Translated, it gives CASSEALGAQHF.

The chain is built from TRBV19 and TRBJ1-2; 7 nucleotides agree with TRBD1. Per the germline V gene, CDR1 is LNHDA and CDR2 is SQIVND (reference sequence). V trimming: 7 bases; J trimming: 4 bases; junction bases outside the gene matches: 6. This CDR3 is built from 13 residues. Here the CDR3 DNA reads TGTGCCAGTAATGACAGGGATCGCTATGGCTACACCTTC. This encodes CASNDRDRYGYTF.

This clone was seen more than once but under ten times. V gene TRBV2 combines with J gene TRBJ2-1; perhaps TRBD1 as D (8 bases). Germline CDR1 and CDR2: SNHLY and FYNNEI. V was trimmed by 3 bases and J by 8 bases, leaving 20 bases between them. The CDR3 consists of 16 residues. The CDR3 spells CASSDPHRGGRHEQFF. DNA for the CDR3: TGTGCCAGCAGTGATCCGCACAGGGGGGGGAGGCATGAGCAGTTCTTC.

The DNA of the CDR3 is TGTGCCAGCTCCACCGGGGGGGCGGTTGGCTACACCTTC. Translation gives CASSTGGAVGYTF. The chain combines TRBV5-4 with TRBJ1-2; maybe TRBD1 (6 bases). Trimming cost V 7 bases and J 7 bases, with 17 bases left between them. Germline V gene sequence: CDR1 SGHNT, CDR2 YYREEE (reference sequence). This CDR3 has 13 amino acids.

The chain is built from TRBV5-8 and TRBJ2-3; 11 nucleotides line up with TRBD1. This CDR3 is 15 amino acids long. Germline-derived CDR1 and CDR2 are SGHTS and YDEGEE. Trimming cost V 2 bases and J 3 bases; bases outside gene matches: 2. In nucleotides, the CDR3 is TGTGCCAGCAGCTTCCGGGACAGGGGGACAGATACGCAGTATTTT. Translation gives CASSFRDRGTDTQYF.

Turning to this clone: A read error may account for a junction end that differs from germline. CDR3 region: CAWSGAIYSEQFF. The CDR3 DNA is TGTGCCTGGAGTGGGGCCATATACAGTGAGCAGTTCTTC. The chain carries TRBV30 and TRBJ2-1; D not certain. The CDR3 extends over 13 amino acids. CDR1 GTSNPN and CDR2 SVGIG come from the germline V gene (reference sequence).